This T cell receptor beta chain emerged from a study of blood T cell repertoires in COVID-19. Study background: Researchers got acute and convalescent COVID-19 samples from the United States, Italy and Spain.

This clone was found a few times. The protocol was immunoSEQ multiplex PCR, while the TCRdb copy is restricted to in-frame clones and leaves out a portion. The sample carries over 200,000 clones, 70% to 90% recorded once. The sequenced sample was PBMCs or T cells enriched from blood (not recorded which). The sequence was collected from a woman between 50 and 59 years old in a cohort exposed to, infected with or recovered from COVID-19 (not recorded which).

Written as DNA, the CDR3 is TGTGCCACCAGCAGGTACCAGGGTAGCTATGGCTACACCTTC. Amino acid sequence: CATSRYQGSYGYTF. V is TRBV15 and J is TRBJ1-2; maybe TRBD1 (5 bases). V lost 3 bases to trimming and J lost 4 bases, with 12 bases between them. Germline values: CDR1 LNHNV, CDR2 YYDKDF (reference sequence). There are 14 residues in the CDR3.